This TCR beta chain stems from a study of T cell changes during pregnancy in multiple sclerosis. Repertoires were generated with immunoSEQ multiplex PCR, while TCRdb's copy carries only in-frame clones and drops some. The table lists nearly 110,000 clones, about 90% of them singletons, with 1.6% in the top ten. V shed 1 base and J 3 bases; nucleotides not matched to a gene: 9. This CDR3 is 16 amino acids long. The germline CDR1 and CDR2 sequences are LGHNA and YNFKEQ. This specimen consisted of peripheral blood, obtained before pregnancy. The receptor was derived from a female donor with multiple sclerosis, enrolled in a pregnancy study. The chain carries TRBV4-2 and TRBJ2-7; 7 nucleotides agree with TRBD2. CDR3 residues: CASSQAVGAGNYEQYF. The DNA of the CDR3 is TGTGCCAGCAGCCAAGCCGTGGGAGCGGGAAACTACGAGCAGTACTTC.